This T cell receptor beta chain was recorded in a study of graft-versus-host responses after intestinal transplantation. The CDR3 runs 17 residues. Trimming took 5 bases from V and 2 from J; bases not matched to a gene: 14. The germline V gene has CDR1 MNHEY and CDR2 SMNVEV (reference sequence). About this clone itself: Its antigen is unknown.

Generated by immunoSEQ multiplex PCR, the TCRdb table keeps only in-frame clones and is missing some. The sample lists about 88,000 clones; roughly nine tenths were seen once. Sequencing used unstimulated CD4+ T cells sorted from spleen or lymph node cells, obtained before intestinal transplant. This receptor was taken from a human donor who received an intestinal transplant. The rearrangement joins TRBV27 to TRBJ2-5, with 7 bases identical to TRBD2. The CDR3 coding sequence is TGTGCCAGCAGTCCCCGACCTCGACTAGCAGTACAAGAGACCCAGTACTTC. The encoded protein is CASSPRPRLAVQETQYF.